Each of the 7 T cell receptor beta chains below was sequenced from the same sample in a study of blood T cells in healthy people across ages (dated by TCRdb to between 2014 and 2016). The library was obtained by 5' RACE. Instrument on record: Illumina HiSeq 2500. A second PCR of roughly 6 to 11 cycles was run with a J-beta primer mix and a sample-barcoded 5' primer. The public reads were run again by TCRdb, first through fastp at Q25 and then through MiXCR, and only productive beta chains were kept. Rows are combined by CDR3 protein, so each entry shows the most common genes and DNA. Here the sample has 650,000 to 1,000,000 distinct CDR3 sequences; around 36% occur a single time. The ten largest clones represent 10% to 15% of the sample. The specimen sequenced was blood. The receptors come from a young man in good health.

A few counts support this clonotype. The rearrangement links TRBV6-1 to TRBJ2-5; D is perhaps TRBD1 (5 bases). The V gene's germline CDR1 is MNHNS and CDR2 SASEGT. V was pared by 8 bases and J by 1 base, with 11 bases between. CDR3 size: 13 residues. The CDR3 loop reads CASVSGLQETQYF. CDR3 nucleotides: TGTGCCAGCGTTTCAGGGCTCCAAGAGACCCAGTACTTC.

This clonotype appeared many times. The CDR3 here is CASRPTGDYEQYF. The CDR3 nucleotides read TGCGCCAGCAGGCCGACAGGGGACTACGAGCAGTACTTC. This chain connects TRBV5-1 to TRBJ2-7; 8 positions agree with TRBD1. The CDR3 consists of 13 residues. With V trimmed by 5 bases and J by 3 bases, 4 bases remained unmatched. Germline V gene data show CDR1 as SGHRS and CDR2 as YFSETQ. The variable domain in full, completed from reference TRBV5-1 and TRBJ2-7, reads KAGVTQTPRYLIKTRGQQVTLSCSPISGHRSVSWYQQTPGQGLQFLFEYFSETQRNKGNFPGRFSGRQFSNSRSEMNVSTLELGDSALYLCASRPTGDYEQYFGPGTRLTVT.

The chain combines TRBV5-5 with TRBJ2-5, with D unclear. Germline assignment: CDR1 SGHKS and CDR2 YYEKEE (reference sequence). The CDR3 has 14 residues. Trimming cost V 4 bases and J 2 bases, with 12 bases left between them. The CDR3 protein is CASSRTFVQETQYF. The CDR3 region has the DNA TGTGCCAGCAGCCGTACCTTCGTTCAAGAGACCCAGTACTTC.

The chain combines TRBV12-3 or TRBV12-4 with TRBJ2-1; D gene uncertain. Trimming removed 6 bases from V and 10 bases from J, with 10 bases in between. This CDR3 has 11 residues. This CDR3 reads CASSSSYEQFF. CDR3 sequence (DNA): TGTGCCAGCAGCAGCTCCTACGAGCAGTTCTTC.

CDR3 bases: TGTGCCAGCACAGACCCAGGACGGCCGAACACTGAAGCTTTCTTT. Protein sequence: CASTDPGRPNTEAFF. The chain employs TRBV6-6 and TRBJ1-1; D not certain. Trimming cost V 7 bases and J 1 base, with 16 bases left between them. This CDR3 contains 15 residues. Germline values: CDR1 MNHNY, CDR2 SVGAGI (reference sequence).

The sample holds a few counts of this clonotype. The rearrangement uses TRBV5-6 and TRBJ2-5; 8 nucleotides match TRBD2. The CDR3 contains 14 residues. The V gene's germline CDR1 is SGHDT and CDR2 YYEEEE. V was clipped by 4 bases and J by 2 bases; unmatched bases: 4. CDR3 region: CASSPGTRQETQYF. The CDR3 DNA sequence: TGTGCCAGCAGCCCCGGGACTAGACAAGAGACCCAGTACTTC.

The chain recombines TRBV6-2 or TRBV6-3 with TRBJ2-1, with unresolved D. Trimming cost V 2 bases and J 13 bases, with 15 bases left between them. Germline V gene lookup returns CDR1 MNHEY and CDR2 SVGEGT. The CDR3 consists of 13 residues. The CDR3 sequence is CASSYGQSETQFF. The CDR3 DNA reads TGTGCCAGCAGTTACGGTCAGTCAGAGACCCAGTTCTTC.